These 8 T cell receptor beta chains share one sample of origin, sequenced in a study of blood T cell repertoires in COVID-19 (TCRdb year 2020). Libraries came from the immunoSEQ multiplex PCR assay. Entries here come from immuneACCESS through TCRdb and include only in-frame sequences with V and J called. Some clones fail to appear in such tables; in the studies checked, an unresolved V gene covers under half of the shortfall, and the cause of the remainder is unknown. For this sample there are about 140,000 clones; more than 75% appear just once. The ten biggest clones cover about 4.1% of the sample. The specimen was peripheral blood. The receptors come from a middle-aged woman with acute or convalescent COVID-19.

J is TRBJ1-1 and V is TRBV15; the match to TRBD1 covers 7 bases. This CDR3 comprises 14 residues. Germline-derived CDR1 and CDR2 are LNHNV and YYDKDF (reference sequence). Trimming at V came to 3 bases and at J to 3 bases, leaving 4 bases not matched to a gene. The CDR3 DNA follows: TGTGCCACCAGCAGTCCCGACAGGGACACTGAAGCTTTCTTT. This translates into CATSSPDRDTEAFF.

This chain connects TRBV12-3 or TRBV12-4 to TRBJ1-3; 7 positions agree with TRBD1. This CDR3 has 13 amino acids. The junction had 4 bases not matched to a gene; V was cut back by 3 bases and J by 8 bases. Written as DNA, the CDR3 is TGTGCCAGCAGTTTTGGCAGGGGGGACACCATATATTTT. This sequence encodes CASSFGRGDTIYF.

This CDR3 reads CASSPAPGTNEKLFF. As DNA, the CDR3 is TGTGCCAGCAGCCCAGCCCCGGGAACTAATGAAAAACTGTTTTTT. The gene calls are TRBV7-9 and TRBJ1-4, with D hard to call. The CDR3 covers 15 residues. From germline, CDR1 is SEHNR and CDR2 FQNEAQ (reference sequence). Trimming cost V 5 bases and J 1 base, with 11 bases left between them.

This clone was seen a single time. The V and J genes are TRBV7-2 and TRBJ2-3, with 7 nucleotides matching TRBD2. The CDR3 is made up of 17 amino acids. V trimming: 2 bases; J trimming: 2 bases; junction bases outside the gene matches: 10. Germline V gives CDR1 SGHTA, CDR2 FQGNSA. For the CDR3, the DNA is TGTGCCAGCAGCTTACAGGGATCGGGGGGATCCACAGATACGCAGTATTTT. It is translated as CASSLQGSGGSTDTQYF. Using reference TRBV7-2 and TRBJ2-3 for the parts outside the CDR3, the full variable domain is GAGVSQSPSNKVTEKGKDVELRCDPISGHTALYWYRQSLGQGLEFLIYFQGNSAPDKSGLPSDRFSAERTGGSVSTLTIQRTQQEDSAVYLCASSLQGSGGSTDTQYFGPGTRLTVL.

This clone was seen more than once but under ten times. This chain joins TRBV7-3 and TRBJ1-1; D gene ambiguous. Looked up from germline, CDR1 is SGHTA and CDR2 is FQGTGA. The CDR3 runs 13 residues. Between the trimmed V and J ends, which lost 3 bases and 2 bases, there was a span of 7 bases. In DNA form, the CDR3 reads TGTGCCAGCAGCTTGGCAGAAAACACTGAAGCTTTCTTT. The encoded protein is CASSLAENTEAFF.

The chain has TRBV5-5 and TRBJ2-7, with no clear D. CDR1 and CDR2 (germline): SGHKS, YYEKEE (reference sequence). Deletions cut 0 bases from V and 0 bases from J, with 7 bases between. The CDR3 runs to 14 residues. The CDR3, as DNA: TGTGCCAGCAGCTTGGTGGCCGCCTCCTACGAGCAGTACTTC. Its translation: CASSLVAASYEQYF.

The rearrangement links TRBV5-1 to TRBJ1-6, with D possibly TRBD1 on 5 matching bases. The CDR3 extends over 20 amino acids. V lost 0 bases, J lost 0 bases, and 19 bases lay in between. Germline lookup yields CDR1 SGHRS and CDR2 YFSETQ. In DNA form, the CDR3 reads TGCGCCAGCAGCTTGGAAGGGGCAGGAACCCCAAGCTCCTATAATTCACCCCTCCACTTT. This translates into CASSLEGAGTPSSYNSPLHF.

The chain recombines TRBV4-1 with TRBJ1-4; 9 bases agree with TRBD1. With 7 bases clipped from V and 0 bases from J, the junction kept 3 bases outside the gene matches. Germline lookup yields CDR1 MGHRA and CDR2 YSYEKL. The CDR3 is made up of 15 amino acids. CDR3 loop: CASTRQGATNEKLFF. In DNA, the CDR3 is TGCGCCAGCACCCGACAGGGGGCAACTAATGAAAAACTGTTTTTT.